The TCR beta chain described here comes from a study of cytomegalovirus exposure and HLA in healthy donors. Study summary: Among around 200 million T cells, an earlier analysis found approximately 110 million unique TCR beta sequences. Findings and limits, study-wide: Several V segments, TRBV6-2 and TRBV6-3 among them, could not be told apart and were dropped.

Details on this clone: The antigen is undetermined.

Trimming took 5 bases from V and 8 from J, leaving 10 bases between them. Germline-derived CDR1 and CDR2 are DFQATT and SNEGSKA (reference sequence). The CDR3 has 11 residues. The study ran its PCR with 60 Vbeta and 13 Jbeta primers. The repertoire was sequenced with immunoSEQ multiplex PCR; TCRdb's copy has only in-frame clones and lacks some. The table includes under 200,000 clones, approximately 79% detected once. The receptor's source is a human donor in good health. Material for sequencing was PBMCs. V usage is TRBV20-1 and J usage is TRBJ2-1, with D uncertain. The CDR3 DNA reads as TGCAGTGCTCCGGTCAACGATGAGCAGTTCTTC. This sequence encodes CSAPVNDEQFF.